This T cell receptor (beta chain) appears in the sequencing data of a study of T-cell reconstitution after alpha-beta-depleted transplantation in children (dated by TCRdb to between 2015 and 2016). Context from the whole study: Using TCR repertoire profiling, the study followed T-cell immune reconstitution in a quantitative way in children after TCRalphabeta/CD19-depleted allogeneic hematopoietic cell transplantation.

Relative to germline, V is missing 3 bases and J is missing 7 bases, with 2 bases of the junction outside any gene match. The CDR3 covers 13 residues, taking in both the cysteine and the phenylalanine. The sequence is cut down to CDR3 DNA, 39 bases in frame from base 1. Library preparation employed PCR. Sequencing used an Illumina HiSeq 2500. TCR libraries were prepared with molecular barcoding, using unique molecular identifiers to normalize TCRbeta repertoire quantification. TCRdb reprocessing: public reads trimmed at Q25 with fastp, clones called with MiXCR, in-frame beta chains kept. Rows with a matching CDR3 protein are joined into one entry that keeps the most common DNA and genes. The sample table shows 600,000 to 700,000 distinct CDR3 sequences, and approximately 15% are seen once. The top ten clones comprise 0.8% to 1.1% of the sample. This clonotype was counted a few times. Its antigen target is currently unknown. Base qualities are not provided; no much larger clone lies one nucleotide away.

The chain is encoded by TRBV12-3 or TRBV12-4 joined to TRBJ1-4, with TRBD1 identical over 7 junction bases. Specimen: PBMCs from the stem cell graft donor, collected from the stem cell graft. The clonotype was recovered from a human donor who donated a stem cell graft to a child with acute myeloid leukemia. The nucleotides read TGTGCCAGCAGTTTTAGACAGGGTGAAAAACTGTTTTTT. Its translation reads: CASSFRQGEKLFF.